This TCR beta chain was profiled in a study of blood T cell repertoires in COVID-19. The overall study: The United States, Italy and Spain supplied acute and convalescent COVID-19 samples. T cells, B-cell-depleted T cells, or PBMCs provided the cDNA or gDNA that served as material.

Per the study methods: Cell counts per sample came from amplifying reference gene primers. Generated by immunoSEQ multiplex PCR, the TCRdb table keeps only in-frame clones and is missing some. The DNA gave D and trimming, while V, J and clone size come from that table. The table includes over 150,000 clones, roughly 86% detected once. The V gene lost 4 bases and the J gene lost 10 bases, with 20 bases spanning the gap. The V gene's germline CDR1 is MNHEY and CDR2 SVGEGT. The CDR3 is made up of 14 amino acids. Seattle-derived patients entered the study during active infection and were followed longitudinally.

Sequencing input: peripheral blood. The chain joins TRBV6-2 or TRBV6-3 to TRBJ2-7; perhaps TRBD2 as D (6 bases). The clonotype originates from a man in his sixties with COVID-19, enrolled during active disease. CDR3 in DNA: TGTGCCAGCAGTTTCAACGGACTAACCTCAGGACAGTACTTC. Its translation is CASSFNGLTSGQYF.